One sample yielded the 23 T cell receptor beta chains listed below, sequenced in a study of OX40 agonist ivuxolimab in advanced cancers. TCRdb's copy holds only in-frame clones and misses some; the assay was immunoSEQ multiplex PCR. Of about 100,000 clones listed, about 91% were seen once; the top ten hold 0.15% to 0.2%. This sample comprised CD4+ or CD8+ T cells sorted from blood, obtained in a trial of the OX40 agonist ivuxolimab. The receptors stem from an adult with an advanced solid tumor such as melanoma, head and neck, liver or kidney cancer.

The chain is built from TRBV28 and TRBJ1-2; no clear D. There are 11 residues in the CDR3. Trimming stripped 8 bases from V and 4 bases from J, with 8 bases between. CDR1 is MDHEN and CDR2 is SYDVKM in the germline V gene. The CDR3 region is CASEDFYGYTF. CDR3 DNA: TGTGCCAGCGAAGATTTCTATGGCTACACCTTC.

The chain links TRBV9 to TRBJ2-3, with D hard to call. CDR3 length: 14 amino acids. Looked up from germline, CDR1 is SGDLS and CDR2 is YYNGEE. Trimming left V 0 bases short and J 3 bases short, with 8 bases between. CDR3 sequence: CASSVDPMTDTQYF. The CDR3 DNA is TGTGCCAGCAGCGTAGACCCCATGACAGATACGCAGTATTTT.

This chain uses TRBV7-6 with TRBJ1-4; D perhaps matches TRBD1 (5 bases). The CDR3 runs to 16 residues. The germline gives CDR1 SGHVS, CDR2 FNYEAQ. The germline V and J ends were trimmed by 2 bases and 4 bases, with 14 bases remaining between them. In DNA form, the CDR3 reads TGTGCCAGCAGCTTAAGTCCGGCAGGGAATAATGAAAAACTGTTTTTT. Translation: CASSLSPAGNNEKLFF. Full variable domain (outside the CDR3, taken from reference TRBV7-6 and TRBJ1-4): GAGVSQSPRYKVTKRGQDVALRCDPISGHVSLYWYRQALGQGPEFLTYFNYEAQQDKSGLPNDRFSAERPEGSISTLTIQRTEQRDSAMYRCASSLSPAGNNEKLFFGSGTQLSVL.

V usage is TRBV4-1 and J usage is TRBJ2-3, with 11 bases that match TRBD2. Germline V CDR1 and CDR2: MGHRA, YSYEKL. The CDR3 is 13 amino acids. V lost 3 bases to trimming and J lost 10 bases; unmatched junction nucleotides: 3. Written as DNA, the CDR3 is TGCGCCAGCAGCCAGGCTAGCGGGGGGCCGCAGTATTTT. Translation: CASSQASGGPQYF.

The gene calls are TRBV6-1 and TRBJ1-5; D gene unclear. The CDR3 contains 16 residues. V was pared by 4 bases and J by 0 bases, with 13 bases between. Per germline, CDR1 MNHNS and CDR2 SASEGT. CDR3: CASSASTAYSNQPQHF. The CDR3 DNA reads TGTGCCAGCAGTGCCTCTACAGCGTATAGCAATCAGCCCCAGCATTTT.

V and J are TRBV10-1 and TRBJ2-1; TRBD2 aligns across 12 bases. Germline V gene lookup returns CDR1 WNHNN and CDR2 SYGVQD (reference sequence). This CDR3 has 16 residues. The V segment lost 2 bases and the J segment 3 bases; nucleotides outside the gene matches: 2. The CDR3: CASSEGTSGHYNEQFF. CDR3 DNA: TGCGCCAGCAGTGAGGGGACTAGCGGGCACTACAATGAGCAGTTCTTC.

The chain carries TRBV30 and TRBJ1-1; D might be TRBD1 (6 bases). This CDR3 spans 15 amino acids. CDR1 is GTSNPN and CDR2 is SVGIG in the germline V gene (reference sequence). V was pared by 5 bases and J by 0 bases, with 16 bases between. The CDR3 spells CAWVRDTLMNTEAFF. Written as DNA, the CDR3 is TGTGCCTGGGTCCGGGACACCCTCATGAACACTGAAGCTTTCTTT.

This chain uses TRBV6-5 with TRBJ2-2; 7 bases are shared with TRBD1. The germline V gene has CDR1 MNHEY and CDR2 SVGAGI. This CDR3 is 13 amino acids long. Trimming cost V 10 bases and J 1 base; bases outside gene matches: 3. CDR3 sequence (DNA): TGTGCCATACGACAGGGGAACACCGGGGAGCTGTTTTTT. It is translated as CAIRQGNTGELFF.

The chain carries TRBV11-1 and TRBJ2-1; D is perhaps TRBD1 (5 bases). V was shortened by 4 bases and J by 0 bases, with 10 bases between the two germline ends. CDR1 and CDR2 from the germline V gene are SGHAT and FQDESV (reference sequence). The CDR3 is 15 amino acids. The CDR3 loop is CASSSDRGSYNEQFF. Written as DNA, the CDR3 is TGTGCCAGCAGCTCCGACAGAGGCTCCTACAATGAGCAGTTCTTC.

The gene calls are TRBV28 and TRBJ2-4; D gene ambiguous. CDR3 length: 13 amino acids. Germline loops: CDR1 MDHEN, CDR2 SYDVKM. V was pared by 4 bases and J by 7 bases, with 11 bases between. The DNA of the CDR3 is TGTGCCAGCAGTTCCCACCCGTTTAACATTCAGTACTTC. This gives the protein CASSSHPFNIQYF.

V is TRBV5-1 and J is TRBJ2-5; 8 bases map to TRBD2. From germline, CDR1 is SGHRS and CDR2 YFSETQ. The V gene end was trimmed by 3 bases and the J gene end by 1 base; junction bases not matched to a gene: 11. The CDR3 loop spans 17 amino acids. DNA of the CDR3: TGCGCCAGCAGCTCCTCGGGACTAGTGGGTGGCCAAGAGACCCAGTACTTC. Its protein is CASSSSGLVGGQETQYF.

V gene TRBV10-3 combines with J gene TRBJ1-2; D may be TRBD1 (6 bases). This CDR3 region has 14 residues. The V end lost 2 bases, the J end lost 8 bases, and 15 bases lay between the germline ends. Per the germline V gene, CDR1 is ENHRY and CDR2 is SYGVKD. This CDR3 reads CAISETGAGDGYTF. Here the CDR3 DNA reads TGTGCCATCAGTGAGACGGGGGCTGGAGACGGCTACACCTTC.

The chain links TRBV6-5 to TRBJ2-2; D is unclear. CDR3 length: 15 residues. V dropped 7 bases and J dropped 1 base, with 13 bases sitting between them. CDR1 and CDR2 from the germline V gene are MNHEY and SVGAGI. CDR3 protein: CASTLGIGNTGELFF. The CDR3 bases are TGTGCCAGCACCCTAGGGATTGGGAACACCGGGGAGCTGTTTTTT.

This clone has only one observation. The chain joins TRBV29-1 to TRBJ1-2; 7 bases agree with TRBD1. Unmatched junction bases numbered 7, after V lost 3 bases and J lost 0 bases. There are 15 residues in the CDR3. Germline-derived CDR1 and CDR2 are SQVTM and ANQGSEA. For the CDR3, the DNA is TGCAGCGTTGACTCGACAGGGAGAGCTAACTATGGCTACACCTTC. It encodes CSVDSTGRANYGYTF.

The CDR3 spells CASSTGWGTEAFF. CDR3 nucleotide sequence: TGTGCCAGCAGTACAGGGTGGGGCACTGAAGCTTTCTTT. The chain employs TRBV6-4 and TRBJ1-1; maybe TRBD1 (6 bases). V lost 5 bases and J lost 4, with 11 bases in between. Germline CDR1 and CDR2: MRHNA and SNTAGT. The CDR3 covers 13 residues.

The V and J genes are TRBV19 and TRBJ1-6; 7 bases agree with TRBD1. The germline gives CDR1 LNHDA, CDR2 SQIVND (reference sequence). This CDR3 has 14 residues. J lost 9 bases, V lost 4 bases, and 6 bases had no gene match. CDR3 residues: CASSTRQGGSPLHF. The CDR3 nucleotides are TGTGCCAGTAGTACCCGACAGGGAGGTTCACCCCTCCACTTT.

This chain connects TRBV5-4 to TRBJ2-7, with TRBD1 matching 10 bases. The CDR3 is 15 amino acids. V gave up 3 bases and J gave up 1 base; unmatched junction bases: 4. Germline-derived CDR1 and CDR2 are SGHNT and YYREEE (reference sequence). The CDR3 bases are TGTGCCAGCAGCTCTCCGGGACAGGGGTCCTACGAGCAGTACTTC. Protein product: CASSSPGQGSYEQYF.

The CDR3 region has the DNA TGTGCCAGCAGCTTGTTTAAGGCAGGATACATGAACACTGAAGCTTTCTTT. Translated, it gives CASSLFKAGYMNTEAFF. The J gene is TRBJ1-1, the V gene TRBV5-6; no clear D gene. The ends were cut back, 1 base at V and 0 bases at J, with 16 bases in the middle. There are 17 residues in the CDR3. In germline, CDR1 is SGHDT, CDR2 YYEEEE.

The chain joins TRBV7-9 to TRBJ1-1; D is undetermined. The CDR3 extends over 14 amino acids. The ends were cut back, 1 base at V and 4 bases at J, with 10 bases in the middle. The germline CDR1 and CDR2 sequences are SEHNR and FQNEAQ (reference sequence). The CDR3 sequence is CASSLEGFGTEAFF. CDR3 coding DNA: TGTGCCAGCAGCTTAGAAGGGTTTGGCACTGAAGCTTTCTTT.

This clone was seen a single time. The rearrangement uses TRBV7-3 and TRBJ2-2, with D tentatively TRBD2 (6 bases). CDR1 SGHTA and CDR2 FQGTGA come from the germline V gene. CDR3 length equals 16 residues. V lost 3 bases, J lost 0 bases, and 11 bases lay in between. The CDR3 DNA sequence: TGTGCCAGCAGCTTCAAGCGGGCTTCGAACACCGGGGAGCTGTTTTTT. It encodes CASSFKRASNTGELFF.

This chain uses TRBV5-1 with TRBJ2-5, with no clear D. Germline assignment: CDR1 SGHRS and CDR2 YFSETQ. Trimming took off 8 bases at V and 5 bases at J, with 16 bases between the two ends. The CDR3 runs to 13 residues. DNA for the CDR3: TGCGCCAGTAAAAGCTTGGTGTTGGAGACCCAGTACTTC. Translating gives CASKSLVLETQYF. Based on the CDR3 plus reference TRBV5-1 and TRBJ2-5, the full variable domain is KAGVTQTPRYLIKTRGQQVTLSCSPISGHRSVSWYQQTPGQGLQFLFEYFSETQRNKGNFPGRFSGRQFSNSRSEMNVSTLELGDSALYLCASKSLVLETQYFGPGTRLLVL.

With respect to this clone: Other DNA sequences of this sample code for an identical CDR3. The CDR3 DNA is TGTGCCAGCCGACAGGGGGCAAGCGGGGAGACCCAGTACTTC. The encoded protein is CASRQGASGETQYF. V and J are TRBV19 and TRBJ2-5, with 10 bases matching TRBD1. Germline V CDR1 and CDR2: LNHDA, SQIVND (reference sequence). The trim removed 9 bases at V and 5 bases at J, leaving 9 bases unmatched. The CDR3 length is 14 residues. The full variable domain, in which reference TRBV19 and TRBJ2-5 provide the parts outside the CDR3, is DGGITQSPKYLFRKEGQNVTLSCEQNLNHDAMYWYRQDPGQGLRLIYYSQIVNDFQKGDIAEGYSVSREKKESFPLTVTSAQKNPTAFYLCASRQGASGETQYFGPGTRLLVL.

The genes are TRBV27 and TRBJ1-4; 11 nucleotides align to TRBD1. The trim removed 8 bases at V and 10 bases at J, leaving 6 bases unmatched. CDR1 and CDR2 from the germline V gene are MNHEY and SMNVEV (reference sequence). The CDR3 is made up of 13 amino acids. The CDR3 region has the DNA TGTGCCAGCCAAGGACAGGGGGCGGGAAAACTGTTTTTT. The encoded protein is CASQGQGAGKLFF. Full variable domain (outside the CDR3, taken from reference TRBV27 and TRBJ1-4): EAQVTQNPRYLITVTGKKLTVTCSQNMNHEYMSWYRQDPGLGLRQIYYSMNVEVTDKGDVPEGYKVSRKEKRNFPLILESPSPNQTSLYFCASQGQGAGKLFFGSGTQLSVL.